Below, 29 T cell receptor beta chains from the same sample are listed, as sequenced in a study of early stage breast cancer tumors. The repertoire was sequenced with immunoSEQ multiplex PCR; TCRdb's copy has only in-frame clones and lacks some. The sample has 28,000 or so clones, around 75% seen once. The sample comprised blood. The source of these receptors is a person aged 40 to 49 with breast cancer.

This clone was found a few times. This rearrangement joins TRBV27 to TRBJ1-3, with 9 bases matching TRBD1. Germline-derived CDR1 and CDR2 are MNHEY and SMNVEV (reference sequence). V was pared by 5 bases and J by 3 bases, with 5 bases of the junction left unmatched. The CDR3 has 15 residues. The CDR3, as DNA: TGTGCCAGCAGTCCGCGGGACAGGGATGGAAACACCATATATTTT. This sequence encodes CASSPRDRDGNTIYF.

This sequence joins TRBV11-2 and TRBJ2-5; perhaps TRBD1 as D (5 bases). The CDR3 length is 13 residues. V was pared by 6 bases and J by 2 bases, with 10 bases between. CDR1 is SGHAT and CDR2 is FQNNGV in the germline V gene. The CDR3 DNA sequence: TGTGCCAGCAGGGGGCAGGGACAAGAGACCCAGTACTTC. As protein: CASRGQGQETQYF.

This rearrangement joins TRBV7-8 to TRBJ1-1, with a possible D match to TRBD1 (5 bases). CDR1 is SGHVS and CDR2 is FQNEAQ in the germline V gene. Trimming stripped 1 base from V and 6 bases from J, with 18 bases between. CDR3 size: 16 residues. This CDR3 reads CASSLGGYSPAAEAFF. CDR3 DNA sequence: TGTGCCAGCAGCTTAGGGGGGTACTCCCCCGCGGCTGAAGCTTTCTTT. Complete variable domain (other parts from reference TRBV7-8 and TRBJ1-1): GAGVSQSPRYKVAKRGQDVALRCDPISGHVSLFWYQQALGQGPEFLTYFQNEAQLDKSGLPSDRFFAERPEGSVSTLKIQRTQQEDSAVYLCASSLGGYSPAAEAFFGQGTRLTVV.

The genes are TRBV27 and TRBJ2-7; TRBD2 agrees at 10 bases. This CDR3 region has 16 residues. The germline gives CDR1 MNHEY, CDR2 SMNVEV (reference sequence). J gave up 0 bases and V 4 bases, and 6 bases lay outside the gene matches. CDR3 coding DNA: TGTGCCAGCAGTTCTAAGTCTAGCGGGGGCTCCTACGAGCAGTACTTC. Its translation is CASSSKSSGGSYEQYF.

The chain carries TRBV13 and TRBJ2-3, with 8 bases fitting TRBD2. Looked up from germline, CDR1 is PRHDT and CDR2 is FYEKMQ (reference sequence). The J segment lost 3 bases and the V segment lost 1 base, leaving 3 bases of the junction unmatched. This CDR3 region has 15 residues. The chain's CDR3 is CASSLAGGPTDTQYF. DNA of the CDR3: TGTGCCAGCAGCTTAGCGGGAGGGCCGACAGATACGCAGTATTTT.

The V call is TRBV27, the J call TRBJ2-7; D ambiguous. Trimming removed 0 bases at V and 6 bases at J, with 15 bases between. This CDR3 contains 15 residues. Per germline, CDR1 MNHEY and CDR2 SMNVEV (reference sequence). Written as DNA, the CDR3 is TGTGCCAGCAGTTTATCGATCCTAGTCTCTAGCGAGCAGTACTTC. It codes for CASSLSILVSSEQYF.

This clone was observed a few times. The V and J genes are TRBV7-2 and TRBJ2-7, with TRBD2 identical over 8 bases. Germline values: CDR1 SGHTA, CDR2 FQGNSA. V shed 8 bases and J 1 base; nucleotides not matched to a gene: 10. CDR3 length: 15 residues. The CDR3 region has the DNA TGTGCCAGCGCCTCCTTCGGGGGGGGGTCCTACGAGCAGTACTTC. Protein product: CASASFGGGSYEQYF.

In DNA, the CDR3 is TGTGCCAGCAGCTTAGGCCGGGGAAGTGGCACAGATACGCAGTATTTT. It specifies CASSLGRGSGTDTQYF. The chain recombines TRBV11-3 with TRBJ2-3; TRBD2 might be the D (5 bases). Germline assignment: CDR1 SGHNT and CDR2 YENEEA. Trimming left V 1 base short and J 1 base short, with 12 bases between. The CDR3 has 16 amino acids.

V gene TRBV5-1 combines with J gene TRBJ2-7; 7 positions agree with TRBD2. The germline gives CDR1 SGHRS, CDR2 YFSETQ. This CDR3 spans 15 amino acids. V was clipped by 1 base and J by 1 base; unmatched bases: 5. The CDR3: CASSLTRTSSYEQYF. The CDR3 nucleotides read TGCGCCAGCAGCTTGACACGGACTAGTTCCTACGAGCAGTACTTC.

This clone has just a few counts. The chain recombines TRBV6-6 with TRBJ2-7; 12 nucleotides match TRBD1. Germline assignment: CDR1 MNHNY and CDR2 SVGAGI (reference sequence). The CDR3 runs 16 residues. The junction had 6 bases not matched to a gene; V was cut back by 1 base and J by 5 bases. DNA for the CDR3: TGTGCCAGCAGTTACTTCTCCGGGACAGGGGGCAACGAGCAGTACTTC. It codes for CASSYFSGTGGNEQYF.

This clone occurred a few times. The chain employs TRBV5-4 and TRBJ2-3, with 12 bases identical to TRBD2. The CDR3 runs to 14 residues. CDR1 is SGHNT and CDR2 is YYREEE in the germline V gene (reference sequence). J was trimmed by 11 bases and V by 4 bases; bases with no gene match: 8. The CDR3 protein is CASSPASGRVMQYF. The CDR3 coding sequence is TGTGCCAGCAGCCCAGCTAGCGGGAGGGTTATGCAGTATTTT.

DNA for the CDR3: TGTGCCGTCCGAGGGCCCCCGGCGGAGACCCAGTACTTC. Encoded protein: CAVRGPPAETQYF. The chain combines TRBV19 with TRBJ2-5; TRBD2 is a possible D gene (5 bases). V dropped 11 bases and J dropped 5 bases, with 18 bases sitting between them. Germline values: CDR1 LNHDA, CDR2 SQIVND (reference sequence). CDR3 size: 13 residues.

The genes are TRBV4-3 and TRBJ1-2; D is unresolved. The V end was cut by 0 bases, the J end by 5 bases, with 10 bases between. Germline CDR1 and CDR2: LGHNA and YSLEER. This CDR3 is built from 14 residues. The CDR3 bases are TGCGCCAGCAGCCAAGACTTGGCAGTTTATGGCTACACCTTC. This encodes CASSQDLAVYGYTF.

This rearrangement joins TRBV6-5 to TRBJ2-7; D unresolved. The germline V gene encodes CDR1 MNHEY and CDR2 SVGAGI. Trimming left V 8 bases short and J 2 bases short, with 13 bases between. This CDR3 spans 13 amino acids. Written as DNA, the CDR3 is TGTGCCAGCTTGGCTGAAGGGACCTACGAGCAGTACTTC. It specifies CASLAEGTYEQYF.

This chain links TRBV7-2 with TRBJ2-2; D possibly corresponds to TRBD1 (6 bases). The germline V and J ends were trimmed by 10 bases and 2 bases, with 14 bases remaining between them. This CDR3 contains 14 residues. Germline lookup yields CDR1 SGHTA and CDR2 FQGNSA. Here the CDR3 reads CAILGGRNTGELFF. CDR3 nucleotides: TGTGCCATTCTTGGGGGCAGAAACACCGGGGAGCTGTTTTTT.

V usage is TRBV5-5 and J usage is TRBJ2-1; 7 nucleotides line up with TRBD1. This CDR3 spans 13 amino acids. The germline V gene encodes CDR1 SGHKS and CDR2 YYEKEE (reference sequence). The V segment lost 0 bases and the J segment 6 bases; nucleotides outside the gene matches: 0. The CDR3 DNA reads TGTGCCAGCAGCTTGGAGGGGGCCAATGAGCAGTTCTTC. It specifies CASSLEGANEQFF.

The chain carries TRBV7-9 and TRBJ2-1, with TRBD2 matching over 11 bases. The CDR3 runs 15 residues. Germline V lookup: CDR1 SEHNR, CDR2 FQNEAQ (reference sequence). With V trimmed by 1 base and J by 5 bases, 1 base remained unmatched. CDR3 DNA sequence: TGTGCCAGCAGCTTAGTACTAGCGGGAGACAATGAGCAGTTCTTC. Translated, it gives CASSLVLAGDNEQFF.

The chain uses TRBV30 and TRBJ1-2; weak D call: TRBD1 (6 bases). The CDR3 is made up of 17 amino acids. With 3 bases removed from V and 10 bases from J, the gap between germline ends came to 30 bases. Germline V CDR1 and CDR2: GTSNPN, SVGIG (reference sequence). The CDR3 reads CAWRRGVYSVRGGDYTF. In DNA form, the CDR3 reads TGTGCCTGGAGGAGGGGGGTCTACAGTGTCCGGGGTGGGGACTACACCTTC.

In this sample, this clone turned up once. This chain uses TRBV19 with TRBJ2-1; tentatively, D is TRBD1 (6 bases). CDR3 length equals 16 residues. Germline-derived CDR1 and CDR2 are LNHDA and SQIVND (reference sequence). Trimming took off 4 bases at V and 3 bases at J, with 16 bases between the two ends. For the CDR3, the DNA is TGTGCCAGTAGTACCCTTCAACAGGGCGACTACAATGAGCAGTTCTTC. Translated: CASSTLQQGDYNEQFF.

The J gene is TRBJ2-3, the V gene TRBV7-9, with TRBD2 identical over 11 bases. With 6 bases clipped from V and 2 bases from J, the junction kept 4 bases outside the gene matches. The length of the CDR3 is 15 residues. Germline V gene sequence: CDR1 SEHNR, CDR2 FQNEAQ (reference sequence). CDR3 nucleotide sequence: TGTGCCAGCAGATCGACTAGCGGGACCACAGATACGCAGTATTTT. As protein: CASRSTSGTTDTQYF.

This sequence joins TRBV6-5 and TRBJ2-3; 12 bases map to TRBD2. Losses at the gene ends were 6 bases for V and 9 bases for J; bases not matched to a gene: 10. Looked up from germline, CDR1 is MNHEY and CDR2 is SVGAGI. The CDR3 covers 15 residues. The CDR3 nucleotides are TGTGCCAGCAGGAAACTAGCGGGAGGCCACGCCACGCAGTATTTT. Its protein product is CASRKLAGGHATQYF.

This clone has just one count. The chain is built from TRBV5-1 and TRBJ2-7, with 8 bases identical to TRBD1. V lost 4 bases, J lost 0 bases, and 3 bases stayed unmatched. The CDR3 has 14 residues. Germline loops: CDR1 SGHRS, CDR2 YFSETQ. CDR3 protein: CASSHGQGSYEQYF. CDR3 coding DNA: TGCGCCAGCAGCCACGGACAGGGCTCCTACGAGCAGTACTTC. The complete variable domain, with remaining parts taken from reference TRBV5-1 and TRBJ2-7, reads KAGVTQTPRYLIKTRGQQVTLSCSPISGHRSVSWYQQTPGQGLQFLFEYFSETQRNKGNFPGRFSGRQFSNSRSEMNVSTLELGDSALYLCASSHGQGSYEQYFGPGTRLTVT.

This clone was counted a single time. The CDR3 loop reads CASSLSTGGPYEQYF. Written as DNA, the CDR3 is TGTGCCAGCAGTTTATCGACAGGGGGACCCTACGAGCAGTACTTC. The chain employs TRBV28 and TRBJ2-7; 9 bases are a match to TRBD1. This CDR3 is built from 15 residues. V was clipped by 1 base and J by 2 bases; unmatched bases: 3. Germline values: CDR1 MDHEN, CDR2 SYDVKM.

The chain has TRBV27 and TRBJ2-7; D unclear. Between the trimmed V and J ends, which lost 8 bases and 3 bases, there was a span of 11 bases. This CDR3 is 12 amino acids long. Per germline, CDR1 MNHEY and CDR2 SMNVEV (reference sequence). The CDR3 DNA sequence: TGTGCCAGCGGCCTTACCCGCTACGAGCAGTACTTC. This sequence encodes CASGLTRYEQYF.

This rearrangement joins TRBV7-9 to TRBJ1-3; D is possibly TRBD1 (5 bases). Between the trimmed V and J ends, which lost 5 bases and 0 bases, there was a span of 11 bases. Germline CDR1 SEHNR, CDR2 FQNEAQ (reference sequence). This CDR3 has 15 amino acids. CDR3: CASSRDWISGNTIYF. The CDR3, as DNA: TGTGCCAGCAGCAGGGACTGGATCTCTGGAAACACCATATATTTT.

The rearrangement joins TRBV5-1 to TRBJ2-7; D perhaps matches TRBD2 (5 bases). CDR1 and CDR2 from the germline V gene are SGHRS and YFSETQ. V was shortened by 0 bases and J by 6 bases, with 10 bases between the two germline ends. CDR3 length: 13 residues. The CDR3: CASSLGGKGEQYF. The CDR3 nucleotides read TGCGCCAGCAGCTTGGGAGGGAAGGGCGAGCAGTACTTC.

The V call is TRBV7-2, the J call TRBJ2-1, with D possibly being TRBD1 or TRBD2 (6 bases each). The CDR3 length is 14 residues. Germline V gene sequence: CDR1 SGHTA, CDR2 FQGNSA. Trimming took 6 bases from V and 12 from J, leaving 21 bases between them. Here the CDR3 reads CASSGGLGPTGQFF. In DNA form, the CDR3 reads TGTGCCAGCAGTGGGGGGCTGGGACCCACCGGGCAGTTCTTC.

The J gene is TRBJ1-2, the V gene TRBV10-3, with 7 bases fitting TRBD1. The trim removed 9 bases at V and 6 bases at J, leaving 1 base unmatched. The CDR3 is 10 amino acids. Germline loops: CDR1 ENHRY, CDR2 SYGVKD. CDR3 amino acids: CAIGTDGYTF. Here the CDR3 DNA reads TGTGCCATAGGGACAGATGGCTACACCTTC.

V gene TRBV18 combines with J gene TRBJ2-4; weak D call: TRBD1 (6 bases). CDR1 and CDR2 (germline): KGHSH, LQKENI. The CDR3 is 13 amino acids. Trimming took 8 bases from V and 2 from J, leaving 10 bases between them. The CDR3 nucleotides are TGTGCCAGCACGACAGGATCCAAAAACATTCAGTACTTC. Amino acid sequence: CASTTGSKNIQYF.